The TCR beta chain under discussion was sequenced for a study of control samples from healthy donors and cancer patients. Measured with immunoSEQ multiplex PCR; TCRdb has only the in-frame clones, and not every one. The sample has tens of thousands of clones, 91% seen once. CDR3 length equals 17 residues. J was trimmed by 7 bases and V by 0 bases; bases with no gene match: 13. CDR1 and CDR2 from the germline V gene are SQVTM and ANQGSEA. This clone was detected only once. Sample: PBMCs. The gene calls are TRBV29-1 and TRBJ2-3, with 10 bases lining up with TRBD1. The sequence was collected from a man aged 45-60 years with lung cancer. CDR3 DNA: TGCAGCGTTGAAGATCCAAATGGGGACAGGGGCGGATATACGCAGTATTTT. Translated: CSVEDPNGDRGGYTQYF.